These 27 T cell receptor beta chains were sequenced from one sample in a study of monozygotic twins with inflammatory bowel disease. TCRdb re-called the 5' RACE reads, yielding one record per CDR3 amino acid sequence without DNA. The sample data list about 300,000 distinct CDR3 sequences. Sequences were obtained from blood. The origin of the receptors is a human donor with ulcerative colitis or Crohn's disease, or a healthy co-twin of an affected twin (not recorded which).

The chain uses TRBV7-2 and TRBJ2-5. Germline CDR1 SGHTA, CDR2 FQGNSA. The CDR3 covers 11 residues. The CDR3 is CASRNQETQYF.

V is TRBV19 and J is TRBJ1-5; TCRdb picks TRBD1, but there is no DNA to check that call. The CDR3 totals 16 residues. Looked up from germline, CDR1 is LNHDA and CDR2 is SQIVND (reference sequence). This CDR3 reads CASSIGTVSSNQPQHF.

The chain couples TRBV11-2 to TRBJ2-5. The CDR3 length is 15 residues. CDR1 and CDR2 from the germline V gene are SGHAT and FQNNGV. Here the CDR3 reads CASSLTLSGRETQYF.

The gene calls are TRBV6-5 and TRBJ2-6; TCRdb's D gene call, TRBD1, goes unchecked for lack of DNA. The CDR3 consists of 18 residues. CDR1 and CDR2 (germline): MNHEY, SVGAGI. This CDR3 is CASSYTGTDSSGANVLTF.

The V gene is TRBV6-5, the J gene TRBJ2-3. This CDR3 is 12 amino acids long. Germline lookup yields CDR1 MNHEY and CDR2 SVGAGI. The CDR3 sequence is CASSYSSDTQYF.

The chain couples TRBV5-1 to TRBJ1-3; TCRdb indicates TRBD1, and absent DNA this call remains unverified. Germline assignment: CDR1 SGHRS and CDR2 YFSETQ. The CDR3 runs 16 residues. The CDR3 here is CASSLVPGSSGNTIYF.

The chain joins TRBV12-3 or TRBV12-4 to TRBJ1-1; TCRdb reports TRBD1, a call that lacks DNA to check it against. The CDR3 has 12 amino acids. Here the CDR3 reads CASSIPGQGAFF.

J is TRBJ2-7 and V is TRBV7-2; absent DNA, TCRdb's TRBD1 call cannot be checked. The CDR3 length is 14 residues. CDR1 is SGHTA, CDR2 FQGNSA, per germline. The CDR3 spells CASSFSGGASEQYF.

The rearrangement links TRBV2 to TRBJ2-7. The CDR3 contains 11 residues. CDR1 and CDR2 (germline): SNHLY, FYNNEI. The CDR3 loop is CASKVSYEQYF. The full variable domain, its missing parts supplied by reference TRBV2 and TRBJ2-7, is EPEVTQTPSHQVTQMGQEVILRCVPISNHLYFYWYRQILGQKVEFLVSFYNNEISEKSEIFDDQFSVERPDGSNFTLKIRSTKLEDSAMYFCASKVSYEQYFGPGTRLTVT.

The V and J genes are TRBV28 and TRBJ2-7; TCRdb selects TRBD1, and the lack of DNA leaves this call unchecked. The CDR3 runs to 15 residues. Per germline, CDR1 MDHEN and CDR2 SYDVKM. The CDR3 is CASSPWEESSYEQYF.

This rearrangement joins TRBV24-1 to TRBJ2-1; there is no DNA to check the TCRdb D call of TRBD1. Per the germline V gene, CDR1 is KGHDR and CDR2 is SFDVKD. This CDR3 comprises 12 residues. This CDR3 is CATRGRENEQFF.

This chain uses TRBV6-1 with TRBJ1-5; TCRdb calls TRBD1, which cannot be checked without DNA. The CDR3 length is 15 residues. The germline CDR1 and CDR2 sequences are MNHNS and SASEGT. CDR3 sequence: CASSPGAMWGQPQHF.

The chain has TRBV7-2 and TRBJ2-5. The CDR3 is 14 amino acids. Germline V gene data show CDR1 as SGHTA and CDR2 as FQGNSA. The CDR3 region is CASSQTRIQETQYF. Variable domain in full (rest from reference TRBV7-2 and TRBJ2-5): GAGVSQSPSNKVTEKGKDVELRCDPISGHTALYWYRQSLGQGLEFLIYFQGNSAPDKSGLPSDRFSAERTGGSVSTLTIQRTQQEDSAVYLCASSQTRIQETQYFGPGTRLLVL.

The V call is TRBV12-3 or TRBV12-4, the J call TRBJ2-2; no DNA is available, so the TRBD2 call from TCRdb remains unchecked. The CDR3 runs to 18 residues. CDR3 loop: CASSQGSLAGVSTGELFF.

The chain's CDR3 is CASSQELGGGGDEQFF. This chain joins TRBV3-1 and TRBJ2-1; the D call of TRBD1 rests on TCRdb alone, since no DNA is present to check it. The CDR3 has 16 residues. The germline gives CDR1 LGHDT, CDR2 YNNKEL (reference sequence).

The CDR3 here is CASSPTRDRGIRTYNSPLHF. V is TRBV11-2 and J is TRBJ1-6; as DNA is missing, the TRBD1 call by TCRdb cannot be tested. Germline V CDR1 and CDR2: SGHAT, FQNNGV. CDR3 size: 20 residues.

Here the CDR3 reads CASSVDPGELADTQYF. V gene TRBV9 combines with J gene TRBJ2-3; the TRBD1 assignment by TCRdb is unverifiable without DNA. The CDR3 runs to 16 residues. Germline CDR1 and CDR2: SGDLS and YYNGEE.

The chain joins TRBV5-1 to TRBJ2-7; TCRdb proposes TRBD1, but this gene call is untestable without DNA. The CDR3 sequence is 12 residues long. CDR1 is SGHRS, CDR2 YFSETQ, per germline. The CDR3 protein is CASGAGGYEQYF.

This chain connects TRBV5-1 to TRBJ2-5. Per germline, CDR1 SGHRS and CDR2 YFSETQ. The CDR3 runs 13 residues. CDR3 residues: CASSWGPRETQYF.

The chain combines TRBV9 with TRBJ2-1; TCRdb lists TRBD2, though no DNA is available to test this call. This CDR3 has 17 residues. Germline assignment: CDR1 SGDLS and CDR2 YYNGEE. This CDR3 reads CASSVAAGGSSYNEQFF.

The chain couples TRBV5-5 to TRBJ2-3. CDR1 is SGHKS, CDR2 YYEKEE, per germline (reference sequence). This CDR3 region has 15 residues. CDR3: CASSWSPGGRDTQYF.

The chain links TRBV2 to TRBJ1-5. The CDR3 extends over 13 amino acids. Germline assignment: CDR1 SNHLY and CDR2 FYNNEI. CDR3 in amino acids: CASTPWENQPQHF.

The rearrangement joins TRBV6-5 to TRBJ1-2; TCRdb lists TRBD1, though no DNA is available to test this call. The CDR3 is 15 amino acids. The germline V gene has CDR1 MNHEY and CDR2 SVGAGI. The CDR3 loop reads CASSYIGGQSYGYTF.

This chain connects TRBV6-2 or TRBV6-3 to TRBJ2-7; without DNA, the TCRdb call of TRBD1 cannot be checked. The length of the CDR3 is 13 residues. Germline CDR1 is MNHEY and CDR2 is SVGEGT. The CDR3 protein is CASSYGQYYEQYF.

The chain recombines TRBV5-4 with TRBJ1-1. CDR1 and CDR2 from the germline V gene are SGHNT and YYREEE (reference sequence). This CDR3 contains 14 residues. This chain's CDR3 is CASSFDSQNTEAFF.

This chain connects TRBV21-1 to TRBJ2-2; TCRdb names TRBD1, which stays unverified in the absence of DNA. TRBV21-1 is a recognized pseudogene. This CDR3 is built from 16 residues. The CDR3 protein is CASSLRGTENTGELFF.

The V gene is TRBV6-5, the J gene TRBJ1-2; TCRdb's assignment of TRBD1 cannot be checked, as there is no DNA. CDR3 length equals 12 residues. The V gene's germline CDR1 is MNHEY and CDR2 SVGAGI. CDR3: CASSYDSAGYTF.